The 21 T cell receptor beta chains below all came from one sample that was sequenced in a study of CD8 T cells in ankylosing spondylitis. TCRdb ran MiXCR on the 5' RACE reads and lists one entry per CDR3 protein. The repertoire holds 250,000 to 350,000 distinct CDR3 sequences, with under 25% as singletons. The sample taken for sequencing was blood, either unsorted or a sorted T cell fraction (not recorded which). The receptor set was obtained from a female donor with ankylosing spondylitis or in good health (not recorded which).

This clonotype was detected a few times. The J gene is TRBJ2-1, the V gene TRBV20-1, with 10 bases lining up with TRBD2. V trimming: 6 bases; J trimming: 3 bases; junction bases outside the gene matches: 5. The V gene's germline CDR1 is DFQATT and CDR2 SNEGSKA (reference sequence). The CDR3 extends over 14 amino acids. The CDR3 spells CSAIRTSGYNEQFF. The CDR3 bases are TGCAGTGCCATTCGGACTAGCGGCTACAATGAGCAGTTCTTC.

CDR3: CSVGTLAQETQYF. In DNA, the CDR3 is TGCAGCGTAGGGACGCTAGCCCAAGAGACCCAGTACTTC. This chain links TRBV29-1 with TRBJ2-5; tentatively, D is TRBD1 or TRBD2 (5 bases each). V gave up 6 bases and J gave up 1 base, with 12 bases separating them. Germline V gene lookup returns CDR1 SQVTM and CDR2 ANQGSEA. The CDR3 length is 13 residues. Combining the CDR3 with reference TRBV29-1 and TRBJ2-5 gives the whole variable domain SAVISQKPSRDICQRGTSLTIQCQVDSQVTMMFWYRQQPGQSLTLIATANQGSEATYESGFVIDKFPISRPNLTFSTLTVSNMSPEDSSIYLCSVGTLAQETQYFGPGTRLLVL.

This clonotype has a count of ten or more. V usage is TRBV7-7 and J usage is TRBJ2-5; TRBD2 matches 7 bases. Germline CDR1 SSHAT, CDR2 FNYEAQ (reference sequence). V lost 4 bases, J lost 5 bases, and 10 bases stayed unmatched. The CDR3 loop spans 15 amino acids. The CDR3 here is CASSSDAGAWETQYF. In nucleotides, the CDR3 is TGTGCCAGCAGCTCTGACGCGGGAGCATGGGAGACCCAGTACTTC.

This clonotype was seen a handful of times. V usage is TRBV20-1 and J usage is TRBJ1-6, with 7 bases that match TRBD1. The length of the CDR3 is 15 residues. V lost 3 bases, J lost 0 bases, and 2 bases stayed unmatched. From germline, CDR1 is DFQATT and CDR2 SNEGSKA (reference sequence). Here the CDR3 reads CSARGQSSYNSPLHF. In nucleotides, the CDR3 is TGCAGTGCTAGGGGACAGAGCTCCTATAATTCACCCCTCCACTTT.

This clonotype was found many times. The chain couples TRBV29-1 to TRBJ1-1, with 7 bases aligning to TRBD1. From germline, CDR1 is SQVTM and CDR2 ANQGSEA. This CDR3 is 14 amino acids long. J lost 0 bases, V lost 7 bases, and 8 bases had no gene match. This CDR3 reads CSARKTGLNTEAFF. The CDR3, as DNA: TGCAGCGCCCGAAAGACAGGGCTGAACACTGAAGCTTTCTTT.

This clonotype was observed a handful of times. The V gene is TRBV7-2, the J gene TRBJ2-7; D is ambiguous. Germline V gene sequence: CDR1 SGHTA, CDR2 FQGNSA. CDR3 length: 15 amino acids. Trimming removed 4 bases from V and 1 base from J, with 14 bases in between. For the CDR3, the DNA is TGTGCCAGCAGCTCGCGGTCAGTAGGGTCCTACGAGCAGTACTTC. It specifies CASSSRSVGSYEQYF.

V is TRBV29-1 and J is TRBJ1-1; TRBD1 is a possible D gene (5 bases). The V and J ends lost 6 bases and 2 bases respectively, with 13 bases between them. From germline, CDR1 is SQVTM and CDR2 ANQGSEA. CDR3 size: 13 residues. CDR3 protein: CSVAGTSNTEAFF. Here the CDR3 DNA reads TGCAGCGTGGCCGGGACCTCAAACACTGAAGCTTTCTTT.

This sequence joins TRBV2 and TRBJ2-3; D remains ambiguous. This CDR3 has 13 amino acids. Trimming removed 6 bases at V and 2 bases at J, with 9 bases between. The V gene's germline CDR1 is SNHLY and CDR2 FYNNEI. For the CDR3, the DNA is TGTGCCAGCAGGGGAAGCGCCACAGATACGCAGTATTTT. Amino acid sequence: CASRGSATDTQYF.

This clonotype was observed a handful of times. The chain carries TRBV3-1 and TRBJ2-3, with D hard to call. The CDR3 is made up of 14 amino acids. The germline V gene encodes CDR1 LGHDT and CDR2 YNNKEL (reference sequence). V was shortened by 2 bases and J by 1 base, with 7 bases between the two germline ends. The CDR3 sequence is CASSQSPRTDTQYF. CDR3 in DNA: TGTGCCAGCAGCCAAAGTCCCCGCACAGATACGCAGTATTTT.

The chain combines TRBV20-1 with TRBJ2-3; D call uncertain. The CDR3 is made up of 12 amino acids. V was trimmed by 5 bases and J by 5 bases, leaving 11 bases between them. CDR1 and CDR2 from the germline V gene are DFQATT and SNEGSKA (reference sequence). CDR3 sequence reads: CSAAQTVDTQYF. The CDR3 coding sequence is TGCAGTGCTGCGCAGACGGTAGATACGCAGTATTTT.

This clonotype has a handful of counts. The chain employs TRBV12-3 or TRBV12-4 and TRBJ2-3, with D perhaps given as TRBD1 or TRBD2 (5 bases each). V was trimmed by 2 bases and J by 1 base, leaving 10 bases between them. This CDR3 has 15 residues. CDR3 in amino acids: CASSLTMGGTDTQYF. The DNA of the CDR3 is TGTGCCAGCAGTTTAACAATGGGGGGCACAGATACGCAGTATTTT.

The chain joins TRBV6-1 to TRBJ2-1; TRBD2 matches at 11 bases. This CDR3 has 15 residues. The germline CDR1 and CDR2 sequences are MNHNS and SASEGT. With V trimmed by 6 bases and J by 6 bases, 7 bases remained unmatched. The CDR3 protein is CASRLIAGGTNEQFF. Written as DNA, the CDR3 is TGTGCCAGCAGACTTATAGCGGGAGGGACCAATGAGCAGTTCTTC.

This clonotype has a handful of counts. Here the CDR3 DNA reads TGCAGTGCTATGACAGGGGGCAAGACTGAAGCTTTCTTT. It specifies CSAMTGGKTEAFF. The J gene is TRBJ1-1, the V gene TRBV20-1, with 10 bases identical to TRBD1. Per germline, CDR1 DFQATT and CDR2 SNEGSKA (reference sequence). The CDR3 extends over 13 amino acids. The J segment lost 5 bases and the V segment lost 4 bases, leaving 4 bases of the junction unmatched.

This chain connects TRBV12-3 or TRBV12-4 to TRBJ1-1; D gene uncertain. CDR3 size: 14 residues. The V end lost 2 bases, the J end lost 10 bases, and 17 bases lay between the germline ends. CDR3 protein: CASSLYIDQIVAFF. DNA of the CDR3: TGTGCCAGCAGTTTATACATCGACCAAATAGTAGCTTTCTTT.

This chain joins TRBV20-1 and TRBJ2-7; no reliable D call. This CDR3 is 15 amino acids long. Germline CDR1 is DFQATT and CDR2 is SNEGSKA (reference sequence). V was pared by 3 bases and J by 1 base, with 16 bases between. The CDR3 spells CSARLARANSYEQYF. CDR3 nucleotide sequence: TGCAGTGCTAGGTTGGCGAGAGCGAATTCCTACGAGCAGTACTTC.

This clonotype was picked up a small number of times. CDR3 sequence (DNA): TGTGCCACTTGCGAGGGGATTAGAAATGAAGAGACCCAGTACTTC. It translates to CATCEGIRNEETQYF. This rearrangement joins TRBV2 to TRBJ2-5; D is possibly TRBD1 or TRBD2 (5 bases each). This CDR3 is 15 amino acids long. The V end lost 10 bases, the J end lost 3 bases, and 21 bases lay between the germline ends. CDR1 and CDR2 (germline): SNHLY, FYNNEI.

In this sample, this clonotype turned up a few times. The CDR3 sequence is CASSLDGTRGYTF. The CDR3 DNA reads TGTGCCAGCAGCTTAGACGGGACGCGTGGCTACACCTTC. The J gene is TRBJ1-2, the V gene TRBV7-9; tentatively, D is TRBD1 (5 bases). Germline V gene data show CDR1 as SEHNR and CDR2 as FQNEAQ (reference sequence). CDR3 length equals 13 residues. V dropped 1 base and J dropped 7 bases, with 10 bases sitting between them.

V usage is TRBV5-1 and J usage is TRBJ2-2; 15 bases are shared with TRBD2. The CDR3 is made up of 18 amino acids. The germline gives CDR1 SGHRS, CDR2 YFSETQ. The ends lost 2 bases at V and 6 bases at J; junction bases unmatched: 8. CDR3 in amino acids: CASSFGLAGGPVAGELFF. The CDR3 DNA reads as TGCGCCAGCAGCTTTGGACTAGCGGGAGGGCCTGTCGCCGGGGAGCTGTTTTTT.

V is TRBV4-3 and J is TRBJ2-7; possibly TRBD1 for D (6 bases). This CDR3 has 15 residues. CDR1 LGHNA and CDR2 YSLEER come from the germline V gene. V was cut by 4 bases and J by 5 bases, with 18 bases left in between. This chain's CDR3 is CASSRNYRDLHEQYF. CDR3 coding DNA: TGCGCCAGCAGCCGGAATTACAGGGACCTCCACGAGCAGTACTTC.

The chain employs TRBV11-2 and TRBJ1-6; TRBD1 matches at 7 bases. Germline trimming cut 5 bases from V and 4 bases from J; bases unmatched to any gene: 5. The CDR3 has 15 amino acids. Germline-derived CDR1 and CDR2 are SGHAT and FQNNGV. This CDR3 reads CASSLLQGYNSPLHF. DNA for the CDR3: TGTGCCAGCAGCCTACTACAGGGGTATAATTCACCCCTCCACTTT.

The V gene is TRBV18, the J gene TRBJ2-1, with 7 nucleotides matching TRBD2. Per the germline V gene, CDR1 is KGHSH and CDR2 is LQKENI. There are 14 residues in the CDR3. V lost 2 bases and J lost 5; bases outside the gene matches: 3. CDR3 in amino acids: CASSPWTRDNEQFF. The CDR3 coding sequence is TGTGCCAGCTCACCATGGACTAGAGACAATGAGCAGTTCTTC.